This TCR beta chain was found in a study of cytomegalovirus exposure and HLA in healthy donors (dated by TCRdb to about 2017). For the study in its entirety: In an earlier analysis of roughly 500 of the donors, 276 Gb of sequence data and 117 million unique TCR beta sequences from roughly 180 million T cells were reported. The study aimed to test whether signatures of past pathogen exposure could be identified by cataloging public T cell receptors. Both class I and class II loci were covered by HLA typing, at four-digit resolution. The T cell repertoires of 666 subjects were profiled by immunosequencing and related to cytomegalovirus serostatus. Rather than drawing on any new phenotypic data, the later analysis identified candidate immune exposures from TCR beta sequences and the way those sequences occurred across donors. Roughly five DR-DQ haplotypes were handled as single units for association and clustering because linkage in the cohort was strong. To study patterns of TCR occurrence, a later analysis re-analyzed previously published TCR beta repertoires from 666 donors and added high-resolution HLA genotyping. Approximately 330 gigabases of sequencing data and 70 million to 100 million unique TCR sequences made up an early release that covered approximately 650 HLA-typed donors. An earlier analysis of 587 of the donors used high-throughput TCR beta sequencing to judge whether each TCR beta V gene segment behaved as functional or pseudogenic. Donor age, sex, ethnicity and CMV serostatus were collected together with the repertoire data. Genome-wide SNP genotypes for about 65% of the roughly 670 donors were used in a later genetic analysis, which treated that subset as a discovery cohort. On average, roughly 250,000 unique TCR beta nucleotide sequences were sequenced per donor among some 420 genotyped donors of the cohort, with roughly 19% of those sequences being non-productive. To predict cytomegalovirus infection status, the study combined high-throughput TCR immunosequencing, statistical association of individual TCRs with disease status, and machine learning. Among the approximately 420 genotyped donors, more than 70% belonged to the genetic ancestry cluster associated with self-reported Caucasian donors. The number of typed donors differed by locus: about 629-630 for A, B, C, DRB1 and DQB1; some 500 for DQA1; some 610 for DPA1; and roughly 490 for DPB1. In addition to the first cohort of 666 subjects, a separate validation cohort of 120 different subjects was used. All discovery cohort repertoires had been generated on a single sequencing platform. What the research found in general, with its limitations: The authors suggested that the approach could potentially be generalized to other disease states and immunological phenotypes. The classifier was reported to diagnose cytomegalovirus status with high specificity and sensitivity in both the original cohort and the validation cohort. Strong co-occurrence of HLA alleles, especially DR and DQ, made assigning TCR associations to individual alleles difficult. A group of highly shared sequence variants was considered likely to be a technical artifact of the sequencing pipeline. In this cohort, only TCR beta chains were sequenced, and detectable features were limited by the absence of alpha or paired-chain data. Because counts were too low, under 20 rarely observed V segments, including chromosome 9 orphons, were left out of the earlier analysis of 587 of the donors. In a later analysis, the rate of TCR association differed among HLA loci, with DRB1 alleles having the most associated TCRs and HLA-C alleles having the fewest. While some public TCRs were present in many individuals, most TCR sequences turned up only very rarely across donors. A further reported finding was that TCR beta sequences accurately predicted the HLA-A and HLA-B alleles for most subjects in the first cohort. The study listed 164 TCR beta chains as associated with cytomegalovirus. Specific HLA alleles were associated with 15,000 to 20,000 TCR beta sequences at a false discovery rate of 0.05 in a later analysis. The 87-base-pair reads could not distinguish some IMGT-functional V segments, including TRBV6-2 and TRBV6-3, so those segments were excluded. An earlier analysis of roughly 570 of the donors showed that most TCR beta V segments appeared in productive rearrangements either about 87% or about 30% of the time, which broadly matched IMGT annotations. Because HLA typing was missing for some donors at each locus, association tests included only the typed subset. The only immune exposure information available for the cohort was CMV serostatus. In a later genetic analysis, a missense DCLRE1C variant was associated with V-gene and J-gene trimming of TCR beta chains, and the association was replicated in an independent cohort. In a later analysis, most CMV-associated TCR beta chains were found to appear HLA-restricted, with HLA associations seemingly driven largely by CMV exposure. In a later analysis, HLA-associated TCR beta chains were found to be more clonally expanded and to have lower generation probabilities than equally common non-associated chains. In vitro tests confirmed that a few of the cytomegalovirus-associated TCR beta chains recognize cytomegalovirus antigens. In a later genetic analysis, fewer N-insertions in productive TCRs were reported among donors in an Asian-associated ancestry cluster than the approximately 670-donor mean. According to a later analysis, parvovirus B19, influenza, CMV and Epstein-Barr virus appeared linked to several top co-occurrence clusters. Linkage disequilibrium might explain the correlated functional status among segregating V segments, but an unknown experimental factor could not be excluded. Sequencing depth was assumed to be roughly uniform across donors in the presence/absence analyses, though that assumption may not hold.

The CDR3 has 13 amino acids, counting the end cysteine and phenylalanine. The CDR3 DNA has 39 bases and is translated from base 1. The germline V gene encodes CDR1 SGHDN and CDR2 FVKESK. As regards this clone: The antigen it binds to is not known. Nothing much larger sits one base from this clone, and base qualities are not available.

The cohort consisted of more than 650 healthy bone marrow donors. At the time of sampling, all cohort members were nominally healthy, though unrecorded immune exposures were likely present. The donor was CMV seronegative and was included in the group of around 320 seronegative cohort members. A peripheral blood sample was collected from each donor, and TCR beta sequencing was performed on peripheral blood mononuclear cells. The Qiagen DNeasy Blood Extraction Kit was used to extract genomic DNA from the blood cell samples. Library construction relied on the immunoSEQ multiplex PCR assay. The multiplex PCR relied on a mix of 60 forward primers for TCR Vbeta segments and 13 reverse primers for TCR Jbeta segments. Amplification of the CDR3 region of rearranged TCR beta genes was performed with a multiplex PCR assay on genomic DNA. On the Illumina HiSeq System, the amplified TCR beta libraries were sequenced as 87-base-pair reads. As for how the authors treated the data: In a later analysis, tens of millions of unique TCR beta chains were counted across the roughly 700 repertoires, and roughly 10 million of these chains were shared by at least two donors. A nearest-neighbor algorithm error-corrected the raw reads and collapsed the reads into unique sequences, merging closely related sequences to remove PCR and sequencing errors. CDR3 sequences were aligned to IMGT reference sequences to assign V, D and J gene segments. For a sequence to be retained, at least a six-nucleotide match to both a V gene segment and a J gene segment was required. A rearrangement was called productive if the CDR3 had no stop codons and remained in frame with V and J, and every other rearrangement was called non-productive. CDR3 was defined according to IMGT convention as the region running from the second conserved V-encoded cysteine to the conserved J-encoded phenylalanine. The earlier analysis of roughly 590 of the donors excluded any sequence lacking an unambiguous match to a single V gene segment. An earlier analysis of fewer than 750 of the donors classified V segments as functional when productive rearrangements were above 56.7% and as segregating when the standard deviation between donors was above 5%. A statistical classification framework was built for diagnosing cytomegalovirus status from the catalog of TCR beta chain sequences. V and J gene assignment, in a later analysis, came from comparing TCR nucleotide sequences with IMGT/GENE-DB human TR gene sequences. A later analysis assigned CDR3 sequences and most-parsimonious VDJ recombination scenarios with the TCRdist pipeline. A later analysis defined each TCR beta chain by its CDR3 amino acid sequence plus V-gene family, and excluded reads lacking a unique V-gene family. As a way to deal with suspected cross-contamination and a sequencing artifact, a later analysis dropped hundreds of nucleotide sequences that were highly shared and had low generation probability. In a later analysis, a clonal expansion index for each public chain was calculated from normalized within-repertoire ranks of inferred template counts. A later analysis computed generation probabilities with a VDJ recombination model fitted to out-of-frame rearrangements, and checked the results against IGoR. Hypergeometric tests were used in a later analysis to score TCR-TCR, TCR-HLA and TCR-CMV co-occurrence, with a repertoire-size bias correction applied to the TCR pairs. To estimate false discovery rates, a later analysis permuted the HLA or CMV assignments 20 times. In a later analysis, co-occurring TCRs were grouped using DBSCAN, with TCRdist sequence similarity added in when clustering inside HLA-allele-positive subsets. Repertoires with fewer than 30,000 or more than 120,000 public chains were left out of co-occurrence clustering, as were about 5 repertoires with anomalous nucleotide sharing. What TCRdb holds here is the immuneACCESS table cut down to in-frame rearrangements. Part of the clones is not present; checked against another copy, under half of the missing clones reflect an unresolved V gene, and the others are unexplained. V, J and clone size are taken as reported in that table, and D and trimming were inferred from the DNA itself. The table for this sample lists around 45,000 clones; roughly half of them were counted only once. Roughly 5.6% of the sample goes to the ten largest clones.

The sequencing sample was made of PBMCs. The receptor chain draws on TRBV14 and TRBJ2-5; no D gene call is confident. The end of the DNA fits TRBJ2-7 better, so the J call may be wrong. This receptor was taken from a man in his 60s in good health and CMV-seronegative. The base sequence is TGTGCCAGCAGCAACCTGAGAACCTACGAGCAGTACTTC. The translation is CASSNLRTYEQYF.